This T cell receptor beta chain was obtained from a study of tumor and adjacent non-tumor tissue in lung cancer. TCRbeta libraries were built with three rounds of nested PCR, modified from ARM-PCR. TCRdb used MiXCR to reprocess the multiplex PCR reads, holding one entry per CDR3 protein. The sample lists over 110,000 distinct CDR3 sequences, approximately 66% seen once, with about 20% in the top ten. This clonotype was detected many times. This may arise from a read error, as a much more abundant clone is one base away. This sample's RNA came from whole unsorted tissue. This CDR3 is built from 13 residues. From germline, CDR1 is SGHDT and CDR2 YYEEEE. Germline trimming cut 4 bases from V and 5 bases from J; bases unmatched to any gene: 5.

The sequence came from a man between 60 and 70 years old with small cell lung cancer. V usage is TRBV5-6 and J usage is TRBJ2-5; 7 bases line up with TRBD1. The specimen sequenced was lung tumor tissue. The CDR3 spells CASSPTGLETQYF. In DNA, the CDR3 is TGTGCCAGCAGCCCGACAGGGTTGGAGACCCAGTACTTC.